This T cell receptor beta chain is drawn from a study of shared clonotypes between healthy human individuals. Germline-derived CDR1 and CDR2 are KGHSH and LQKENI. V was shortened by 1 base and J by 3 bases, with 12 bases between the two germline ends. This CDR3 is built from 15 residues. This table comes from immunoSEQ multiplex PCR, and its TCRdb copy is limited to in-frame clones, with some not included. Here the sample spans a few million clones, 93% being singletons. This sequence was found in a man between 18 and 29 years old in good health. Some clones in this sample may be carry-over from other donors' samples. J is TRBJ1-2 and V is TRBV18, with no clear D. The sequenced sample was naive CD4+ T cells from PBMCs. The subset: CD45RA+ positively selected. The CDR3 protein is CASSPLGRVDYGYTF. DNA of the CDR3: TGTGCCAGCTCACCACTGGGGAGAGTCGACTATGGCTACACCTTC.